The rows below give T cell receptor beta chains drawn from one sample of a study of control samples from healthy donors and cancer patients. Data came from immunoSEQ multiplex PCR; TCRdb stores just in-frame clones and leaves some out. The profile shows around 82,000 clones, approximately 89% of them singletons. Sample: blood. These receptors came from a man aged 45-60 years in good health. Each CDR3 is given with its conserved first and last residue. D genes are given only for firm matches. Clone size is given for some rows only: seen once, a few or many times, or a class if the clone is expanded.

TRBV7-2	TRBD2	TRBJ2-5	once	TGTGCCAGCAGCTCCCTACGCGGGAGGGTTTCAGGGGAGACCCAGTACTTC	CASSSLRGRVSGETQYF
TRBV19	NA	TRBJ1-4	NA	TGTGCGACCTGGGGCGGAGCAACTAATGAAAAACTGTTTTTT	CATWGGATNEKLFF
TRBV6-2/TRBV6-3	NA	TRBJ1-4	NA	TGTGCCAGCAGCCCGACCCGGGCCTCCGTCGAAAAACTGTTTTTT	CASSPTRASVEKLFF
TRBV19	NA	TRBJ1-2	NA	TGTGCCAGTAGTGCCACAGGGAACTATGGCTACACCTTC	CASSATGNYGYTF
TRBV20-1	NA	TRBJ1-2	NA	TGCAGTGCGACGGACTATGGCTACACCTTC	CSATDYGYTF
TRBV13	NA	TRBJ2-3	once	TGTGCCAGCAGCTCCCTAAAGTGGGGGCCCACAGATACGCAGTATTTT	CASSSLKWGPTDTQYF
TRBV9	TRBD2	TRBJ2-2	once	TGTGCCAGCAGCGTCGGACTAGCGGAGCACACCGGGGAGCTGTTTTTT	CASSVGLAEHTGELFF
TRBV5-5	NA	TRBJ1-1	NA	TGTGCCAGCAGCCCAGAGACGTGGGGGCAGGACACTGAAGCTTTCTTT	CASSPETWGQDTEAFF
TRBV3-1/TRBV3-2	NA	TRBJ1-3	NA	TGTGCCAGCAGCGATGGACAGTTCTCTGGAAACACCATATATTTT	CASSDGQFSGNTIYF
TRBV15	TRBD1	TRBJ1-5	once	TGTGCCACCAGCAGAGTGGGGACAGAAGTAAATCAGCCCCAGCATTTT	CATSRVGTEVNQPQHF
TRBV5-3	TRBD2	TRBJ2-7	NA	TGTGCCAGCCTTGAAGCGGGAGGGCCTGGAAGCGAGCAGTACTTC	CASLEAGGPGSEQYF
TRBV5-4	NA	TRBJ2-3	NA	TGTGCCAGCAGCCCAGGGGGGGCGGTAGATACGCAGTATTTT	CASSPGGAVDTQYF
TRBV10-1	NA	TRBJ2-3	NA	TGCGCCAGCAGCCGGGGACCACCAACAGATACGCAGTATTTT	CASSRGPPTDTQYF
TRBV6-5	NA	TRBJ1-1	NA	TGTGCCAGCAGACGGTCGGGGGGCACTGAAGCTTTCTTT	CASRRSGGTEAFF
TRBV9	NA	TRBJ1-5	many	TGTGCCAGCAGCGTAGGGGGGGTTCAGCCCCAGCATTTT	CASSVGGVQPQHF
TRBV7-2	TRBD2	TRBJ2-5	NA	TGTGCCAGCATCCAAGCGGGGGCGGAGACCCAGTACTTC	CASIQAGAETQYF
TRBV4-1	TRBD1	TRBJ1-2	NA	TGCGCCAGCAGCCAAGAAAACAGGGGGAAAGAGGGCTACACCTTC	CASSQENRGKEGYTF
TRBV11-3	TRBD1	TRBJ1-1	NA	TGTGCCAGCAGCTACAGGGGGCTCGGGAGCACTGAAGCTTTCTTT	CASSYRGLGSTEAFF
TRBV10-1	NA	TRBJ1-3	NA	TGCGCCAGCAGTGACAACCGAGGGGGCTCTGGAAACACCATATATTTT	CASSDNRGGSGNTIYF
TRBV4-2	TRBD2	TRBJ2-5	NA	TGTGCCAGCAGCCAAGATCTTGGACTAGCCTTTTTGGAGACCCAGTACTTC	CASSQDLGLAFLETQYF
TRBV6-5	NA	TRBJ1-5	NA	TGTGCCAGCAGTACTGGACAGTTCAATCAGCCCCAGCATTTT	CASSTGQFNQPQHF
TRBV30	TRBD1	TRBJ1-4	NA	TGTGCCTGGCTCGCCGGGACAGGCAATGAAAAACTGTTTTTT	CAWLAGTGNEKLFF
TRBV19	NA	TRBJ1-5	once	TGTGCCAGTAGTATTGGACGACAGTATAGCAATCAGCCCCAGCATTTT	CASSIGRQYSNQPQHF
TRBV5-6	NA	TRBJ1-3	NA	TGTGCCAGCAGCTTGGAGGAAGGCTGGGACACCATATATTTT	CASSLEEGWDTIYF
TRBV6-5	TRBD1	TRBJ2-1	NA	TGTGCCAGCGCCGGGACAGGGACTATCAATGAGCAGTTCTTC	CASAGTGTINEQFF
TRBV7-9	NA	TRBJ1-1	NA	TGTGCCAGCAGCCCATTATTGGGAAGGAGAGCTTTCTTT	CASSPLLGRRAFF
TRBV10-1	TRBD1	TRBJ2-1	NA	TGCGCCAGCAGTGGGACCCGGGACAGCTTCCTCTCCTACAATGAGCAGTTCTTC	CASSGTRDSFLSYNEQFF
TRBV23-1	NA	TRBJ1-4	NA	TGCGCCAGCAGTCAAGGGCACGTCGATGAAAAACTGTTTTTT	CASSQGHVDEKLFF
TRBV19	NA	TRBJ1-4	NA	TGTGCCAGTAGCGGAGCAGGGTGGAGGGAAAAACTGTTTTTT	CASSGAGWREKLFF
TRBV7-9	NA	TRBJ2-7	once	TGTGCCAGCAGCCACTCCGGGGCGGGCTACGAGCAGTACTTC	CASSHSGAGYEQYF
TRBV2	NA	TRBJ2-5	NA	TGTGCCAGCAGCAGGGGTCCAACTCAAGAGACCCAGTACTTC	CASSRGPTQETQYF
TRBV10-1	TRBD1	TRBJ2-1	NA	TGCGCCAGCAGTGAGCCCAGGGACAGCTCCTACAATGAGCAGTTCTTC	CASSEPRDSSYNEQFF
TRBV5-1	TRBD2	TRBJ2-1	NA	TGCGCCAGCAGCCCGTCAATTGCGGGGGTCAATGAGCAGTTCTTC	CASSPSIAGVNEQFF
TRBV5-1	TRBD2	TRBJ2-3	NA	TGCGCCAGCAGCATCGCTAGCGGGAGGGCCATATCGGCAGATACGCAGTATTTT	CASSIASGRAISADTQYF
TRBV5-1	NA	TRBJ2-3	NA	TGCGCCAGCAGCTTGGCCGGGACGGATCGGACGCAGTATTTT	CASSLAGTDRTQYF
TRBV2	NA	TRBJ2-5	NA	TGTGCCAGCAGTGAACAGGAACAAGAGACCCAGTACTTC	CASSEQEQETQYF
TRBV13	NA	TRBJ1-4	NA	TGTGCCAGCAGCTTCGGGGAAAAACTGTTTTTT	CASSFGEKLFF
TRBV4-1	NA	TRBJ1-1	NA	TGCGCCAGCAGCCGCCAACCGTGGGAGCGTGAAGCTTTCTTT	CASSRQPWEREAFF
TRBV4-3	NA	TRBJ1-5	NA	TGCGCCAGCAGCCAAGAAAAAGGGGGGAATCAGCCCCAGCATTTT	CASSQEKGGNQPQHF
TRBV11-3	NA	TRBJ1-3	NA	TGTGCCAGCAGCGTCCGGATTGAGGGAAACACCATATATTTT	CASSVRIEGNTIYF
TRBV6-2/TRBV6-3	NA	TRBJ1-1	NA	TGTGCCAGCAGTTACAGTGAGGGGAACACTGAAGCTTTCTTT	CASSYSEGNTEAFF
TRBV5-4	NA	TRBJ1-2	NA	TGTGCCAGCAGCTTTTTAATCCCCGGGGGAACTGGTGGCTACACCTTC	CASSFLIPGGTGGYTF
TRBV2	NA	TRBJ1-2	NA	TGTGCCAGCAGTGAAGTCAGGGTTGGGGGCTACACCTTC	CASSEVRVGGYTF
TRBV6-5	NA	TRBJ1-1	NA	TGTGCCAGCAGTTACGGTAGGGGTACCACTGAAGCTTTCTTT	CASSYGRGTTEAFF
TRBV6-5	NA	TRBJ1-1	once	TGTGCCGCTCTTGGGCCGGGAGCGGCTGAAGCTTTCTTT	CAALGPGAAEAFF
TRBV5-1	TRBD2	TRBJ2-1	few	TGCGCCAGCAGTTATAGCGGGGGCCGGAACAATGAGCAGTTCTTC	CASSYSGGRNNEQFF
TRBV29-1	NA	TRBJ1-2	NA	TGCAGCGCCGGGGCTGGTAACTATGGCTACACCTTC	CSAGAGNYGYTF
TRBV5-1	NA	TRBJ1-5	NA	TGCGCCAGCAGCTTGGGGACGGGGGGCAATCAGCCCCAGCATTTT	CASSLGTGGNQPQHF
TRBV2	NA	TRBJ1-5	NA	TGTGCCAGCACGACAGACCTAAATCAGCCCCAGCATTTT	CASTTDLNQPQHF